The rows below give T cell receptor beta chains drawn from one sample of a study of PD-1 blockade in classical Hodgkin lymphoma. Repertoires were generated with immunoSEQ multiplex PCR, while TCRdb's copy carries only in-frame clones and drops some. The sample carries approximately 21,000 clones, roughly 82% recorded once. Sequenced here: CD8+ T cells from blood, sampled before the fourth cycle of nivolumab. The receptors were sampled from a human donor with classical Hodgkin lymphoma. The CDR3 runs from the conserved cysteine through the conserved F or W. D genes are given only for firm matches. Only part of the rows carry a size: once, few, many, or a class if the clone is expanded.

D gene | J gene | clone size | V gene | CDR3 protein | CDR3 DNA
TRBD1 | TRBJ2-1 | - | TRBV2 | CARGQGAGNEQFF | TGTGCCAGGGGACAGGGGGCCGGGAATGAGCAGTTCTTC
- | TRBJ1-2 | - | TRBV5-6 | CASSRRQTVYGYTF | TGTGCCAGCAGCAGACGACAGACAGTCTATGGCTACACCTTC
TRBD1 | TRBJ1-1 | - | TRBV9 | CASSPGTANTEAFF | TGTGCCAGCAGCCCCGGGACAGCGAACACTGAAGCTTTCTTT
- | TRBJ2-5 | once | TRBV28 | CASSLSGETQYF | TGTGCCAGCAGTTTATCCGGGGAAACCCAGTACTTC
- | TRBJ2-7 | - | TRBV4-2 | CASSQETGVYEQYF | TGTGCCAGCAGCCAAGAAACTGGCGTCTACGAGCAGTACTTC
- | TRBJ2-3 | - | TRBV9 | CASESGGQFQDTQYF | TGTGCCAGCGAGAGTGGGGGGCAGTTTCAAGATACGCAGTATTTT
TRBD1 | TRBJ2-5 | - | TRBV28 | CASSSRQGQRETQYF | TGTGCCAGCAGTTCGAGACAGGGGCAGAGGGAGACCCAGTACTTC
- | TRBJ1-2 | - | TRBV27 | CASSFSVRGGGYGYTF | TGTGCCAGCAGTTTCTCCGTCAGGGGTGGGGGCTATGGCTACACCTTC
- | TRBJ2-7 | - | TRBV6-5 | CASSPVRDISYEQYF | TGTGCCAGCAGTCCCGTTCGGGACATCTCCTACGAGCAGTACTTC
TRBD1 | TRBJ1-1 | - | TRBV5-8 | CASSQPGQIMNTEAFF | TGTGCCAGCAGCCAACCGGGACAGATCATGAACACTGAAGCTTTCTTT
TRBD1 | TRBJ1-2 | - | TRBV6-5 | CASSYGTGVGYTF | TGTGCCAGCAGTTACGGGACAGGGGTCGGCTACACCTTC
- | TRBJ1-6 | - | TRBV5-4 | CASSLFEYDSPLHF | TGTGCCAGCAGCTTGTTTGAATACGATTCACCCCTCCACTTT
TRBD1 | TRBJ1-1 | - | TRBV5-6 | CASSKGQGRAFF | TGTGCCAGCAGCAAAGGACAGGGACGAGCTTTCTTT
- | TRBJ2-2 | few | TRBV7-9 | CASSFHGNTGELFF | TGTGCCAGCAGCTTCCACGGTAACACCGGGGAGCTGTTTTTT
TRBD1 | TRBJ2-2 | - | TRBV27 | CASSFTGQLLFF | TGTGCCAGCAGTTTTACGGGACAGTTGTTGTTTTTT
- | TRBJ2-1 | once | TRBV5-8 | CASSLGWFF | TGTGCCAGCAGCTTGGGCTGGTTCTTC
- | TRBJ2-7 | once | TRBV10-2 | CASRGLYEQYF | TGCGCCAGCAGGGGGCTGTACGAGCAGTACTTC
- | TRBJ1-4 | - | TRBV27 | CASSPYAGVTNEKLFF | TGTGCCAGCAGTCCTTACGCAGGGGTGACTAATGAAAAACTGTTTTTT
TRBD1 | TRBJ2-1 | once | TRBV14 | CASSLDRDPYNEQFF | TGTGCCAGCAGCTTGGACAGGGATCCTTACAATGAGCAGTTCTTC
TRBD2 | TRBJ2-7 | - | TRBV10-2 | CASSLRLAGVDEQYF | TGCGCCAGCAGCCTGAGGCTAGCGGGGGTGGACGAGCAGTACTTC
- | TRBJ1-5 | medium-sized | TRBV19 | CASNRLLGSNQPQHF | TGTGCCAGTAACAGACTTTTGGGCAGCAATCAGCCCCAGCATTTT
- | TRBJ2-7 | - | TRBV7-9 | CASSLFGPYAFYEQYF | TGTGCCAGCAGCTTATTCGGGCCCTACGCTTTCTACGAGCAGTACTTC
TRBD2 | TRBJ2-3 | few | TRBV9 | CASSGEGDTQYF | TGTGCCAGCAGCGGGGAGGGAGATACGCAGTATTTT
- | TRBJ1-3 | - | TRBV4-2 | CASSQDSSGGGTIYF | TGTGCCAGCAGCCAAGACTCTAGTGGGGGAGGCACCATATATTTT
- | TRBJ2-7 | - | TRBV5-6 | CASSLGGRTVYEQYF | TGTGCCAGCAGCTTGGGGGGGAGGACAGTGTACGAGCAGTACTTC
- | TRBJ2-1 | - | TRBV7-8 | CASSLYLSGGLYNEQFF | TGTGCCAGCAGCTTATATCTCTCCGGGGGGCTTTACAATGAGCAGTTCTTC
- | TRBJ1-2 | - | TRBV4-2 | CASSSQPPTVSNYGYTF | TGTGCCAGCAGCTCTCAACCCCCGACAGTCTCTAACTATGGCTACACCTTC
- | TRBJ2-3 | - | TRBV5-4 | CATSVALDTQYF | TGTGCCACCAGCGTAGCGTTAGATACGCAGTATTTT
TRBD1 | TRBJ1-1 | - | TRBV5-5 | CASSQTGDTEAFF | TGTGCCAGCAGTCAAACAGGGGACACTGAAGCTTTCTTT